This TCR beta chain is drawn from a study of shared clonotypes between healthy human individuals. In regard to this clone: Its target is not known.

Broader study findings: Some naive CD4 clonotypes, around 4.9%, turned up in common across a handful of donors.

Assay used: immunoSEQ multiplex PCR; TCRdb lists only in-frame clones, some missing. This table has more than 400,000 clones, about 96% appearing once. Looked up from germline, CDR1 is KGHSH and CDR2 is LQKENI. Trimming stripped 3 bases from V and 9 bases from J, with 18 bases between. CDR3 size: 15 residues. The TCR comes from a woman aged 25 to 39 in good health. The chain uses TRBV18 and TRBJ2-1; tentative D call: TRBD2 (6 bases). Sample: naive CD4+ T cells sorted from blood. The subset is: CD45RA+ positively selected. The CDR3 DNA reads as TGTGCCAGCTCACCCCAGGAGGGAGCCCAAGGTGAGCAGTTCTTC. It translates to CASSPQEGAQGEQFF.